These 23 T cell receptor beta chains were sequenced from one sample in a study of T cell changes during pregnancy in multiple sclerosis. Libraries were prepared by immunoSEQ multiplex PCR; TCRdb keeps only in-frame clonotypes and omits some of them. This sample has 65,000 to 90,000 clones, with around 92% found just once. Material: peripheral blood, obtained in the third trimester of pregnancy. All receptors come from a female donor in good health, enrolled as a control in a pregnancy study.

V gene TRBV19 combines with J gene TRBJ2-2, with D possibly being TRBD2 (5 bases). This CDR3 is built from 14 residues. Germline V gene lookup returns CDR1 LNHDA and CDR2 SQIVND (reference sequence). The V end lost 6 bases, the J end lost 5 bases, and 13 bases lay between the germline ends. In DNA, the CDR3 is TGTGCCAGTAGCCCGAGGGAAGGTACCGGGGAGCTGTTTTTT. This gives the protein CASSPREGTGELFF.

This sequence joins TRBV5-1 and TRBJ1-4; 12 bases line up with TRBD1. CDR3 length equals 15 residues. V lost 4 bases to trimming and J lost 7 bases; unmatched junction nucleotides: 5. Germline values: CDR1 SGHRS, CDR2 YFSETQ. CDR3: CASSDGTGGGEKLFF. For the CDR3, the DNA is TGCGCCAGCAGCGACGGGACAGGGGGCGGTGAAAAACTGTTTTTT. Full variable domain (outside the CDR3, taken from reference TRBV5-1 and TRBJ1-4): KAGVTQTPRYLIKTRGQQVTLSCSPISGHRSVSWYQQTPGQGLQFLFEYFSETQRNKGNFPGRFSGRQFSNSRSEMNVSTLELGDSALYLCASSDGTGGGEKLFFGSGTQLSVL.

The rearrangement joins TRBV7-9 to TRBJ1-2; D is undetermined. The CDR3 extends over 15 amino acids. With 6 bases removed from V and 3 bases from J, the gap between germline ends came to 17 bases. Germline loops: CDR1 SEHNR, CDR2 FQNEAQ (reference sequence). The CDR3 spells CASRGRESPYYGYTF. The CDR3 coding sequence is TGTGCCAGCAGAGGACGGGAGTCCCCCTACTATGGCTACACCTTC.

The rearrangement joins TRBV15 to TRBJ2-1; 13 bases match TRBD2. J gave up 5 bases and V 5 bases, and 9 bases lay outside the gene matches. The germline CDR1 and CDR2 sequences are LNHNV and YYDKDF (reference sequence). The CDR3 has 17 amino acids. DNA for the CDR3: TGTGCCACCAGCTTTGGACTAGCGGGAGAGTTGGACAATGAGCAGTTCTTC. This encodes CATSFGLAGELDNEQFF.

DNA for the CDR3: TGTGCCAGCAGCTTAGGTTCGGGGGTCGGCTACACCTTC. This translates into CASSLGSGVGYTF. This rearrangement joins TRBV7-8 to TRBJ1-2, with a weak D call TRBD1 (5 bases). Germline V gene sequence: CDR1 SGHVS, CDR2 FQNEAQ. The CDR3 length is 13 residues. Trimming stripped 1 base from V and 8 bases from J, with 11 bases between.

The chain links TRBV27 to TRBJ1-6; no firm D call. Per the germline V gene, CDR1 is MNHEY and CDR2 is SMNVEV (reference sequence). V gave up 0 bases and J gave up 11 bases, with 14 bases separating them. This CDR3 is built from 15 residues. The chain's CDR3 is CASSLSGASSAPLHF. CDR3 bases: TGTGCCAGCAGTTTATCGGGAGCGTCGTCGGCACCCCTCCACTTT.

The chain couples TRBV7-6 to TRBJ2-3, with 7 bases identical to TRBD1. Germline assignment: CDR1 SGHVS and CDR2 FNYEAQ. V was clipped by 1 base and J by 5 bases; unmatched bases: 3. This CDR3 region has 14 residues. CDR3 sequence: CASSLGQGVDTQYF. CDR3 DNA sequence: TGTGCCAGCAGCTTAGGTCAGGGGGTAGATACGCAGTATTTT.

A single count supports this clone. V is TRBV7-6 and J is TRBJ2-1; D may be TRBD2 (6 bases). CDR1 and CDR2 from the germline V gene are SGHVS and FNYEAQ. V lost 0 bases and J 10 bases, leaving 13 bases between the germline ends. This CDR3 comprises 14 residues. The CDR3, as DNA: TGTGCCAGCAGCTTAGCGGGGGGACCTCGAGAGCAGTTCTTC. It translates to CASSLAGGPREQFF.

V gene TRBV6-1 combines with J gene TRBJ2-4; 9 positions match TRBD1. The V gene end was trimmed by 3 bases and the J gene end by 3 bases; junction bases not matched to a gene: 6. The CDR3 contains 16 residues. Germline V gene lookup returns CDR1 MNHNS and CDR2 SASEGT. CDR3 sequence (DNA): TGTGCCAGCAGTGAGTGGGGACAGGGTGGCAAAAACATTCAGTACTTC. As protein: CASSEWGQGGKNIQYF.

The V and J genes are TRBV18 and TRBJ2-3; D is unresolved. Germline V lookup: CDR1 KGHSH, CDR2 LQKENI. The CDR3 has 15 residues. The V end was cut by 0 bases, the J end by 8 bases, with 15 bases between. The CDR3 here is CASSPPVFTVVTQYF. The CDR3 bases are TGTGCCAGCTCACCACCAGTATTCACAGTGGTTACGCAGTATTTT.

The CDR3 loop is CASRDRGYNSPLHF. Written as DNA, the CDR3 is TGTGCCAGCAGGGACAGGGGATATAATTCACCCCTCCACTTT. The chain uses TRBV2 and TRBJ1-6; TRBD1 matches 9 bases. V trimming: 6 bases; J trimming: 4 bases; junction bases outside the gene matches: 1. This CDR3 region has 14 residues. Per the germline V gene, CDR1 is SNHLY and CDR2 is FYNNEI.

The chain joins TRBV12-2 to TRBJ1-5; the table's D call, TRBD1, has no DNA check behind it. TRBV12-2 is designated a pseudogene. CDR3 length equals 19 residues. CDR3 sequence reads: CASRSKDRPTTDSNQPQHF. CDR3 nucleotides: TGTGCAAGTCGCTCCAAAGACAGGCCTACCACCGATAGCAATCAGCCCCAGCATTTT.

This sequence joins TRBV18 and TRBJ1-1; 8 positions match TRBD1. This CDR3 is built from 16 residues. CDR1 and CDR2 from the germline V gene are KGHSH and LQKENI. Trimming removed 3 bases from V and 0 bases from J; junction bases left unmatched: 6. CDR3 sequence reads: CASSPGQVTLNTEAFF. The CDR3 bases are TGTGCCAGCTCACCGGGACAGGTAACCCTGAACACTGAAGCTTTCTTT.

V gene TRBV10-3 combines with J gene TRBJ2-3, with 13 bases that match TRBD2. J lost 9 bases, V lost 3 bases, and 6 bases had no gene match. This CDR3 spans 15 amino acids. The germline gives CDR1 ENHRY, CDR2 SYGVKD. DNA for the CDR3: TGTGCCATCAGTGAAACTAGCGGGAGGGACGGGACGCAGTATTTT. It encodes CAISETSGRDGTQYF.

The CDR3 region is CASSRSERVEAFF. CDR3 nucleotide sequence: TGTGCCAGCAGCCGCAGCGAGAGGGTAGAAGCTTTCTTT. The J gene is TRBJ1-1, the V gene TRBV2, with D hard to call. The length of the CDR3 is 13 residues. V was trimmed by 6 bases and J by 8 bases, leaving 16 bases between them. The germline V gene encodes CDR1 SNHLY and CDR2 FYNNEI.

The chain recombines TRBV5-4 with TRBJ1-2; 10 bases align to TRBD1. The junction had 7 bases not matched to a gene; V was cut back by 0 bases and J by 8 bases. The V gene's germline CDR1 is SGHNT and CDR2 YYREEE (reference sequence). The CDR3 extends over 15 amino acids. CDR3 DNA sequence: TGTGCCAGCAGCTTGGGGGCCGGGACAGGGGACGGCTACACCTTC. Protein sequence: CASSLGAGTGDGYTF. The full variable domain, in which reference TRBV5-4 and TRBJ1-2 provide the parts outside the CDR3, is ETGVTQSPTHLIKTRGQQVTLRCSSQSGHNTVSWYQQALGQGPQFIFQYYREEENGRGNFPPRFSGLQFPNYSSELNVNALELDDSALYLCASSLGAGTGDGYTFGSGTRLTVV.

CDR3 DNA: TGCGCCAGCAGGGACGTAGAGGACAGGGGTCCTGGTGGCTACACCTTC. This codes for CASRDVEDRGPGGYTF. This sequence joins TRBV10-2 and TRBJ1-2, with TRBD1 matching 9 bases. The CDR3 totals 16 residues. J was trimmed by 7 bases and V by 6 bases; bases with no gene match: 15. Germline CDR1 reads WSHSY; CDR2 reads SAAADI.

This clone has just one count. This chain connects TRBV7-2 to TRBJ2-1; 7 nucleotides align to TRBD2. Germline V gene data show CDR1 as SGHTA and CDR2 as FQGNSA. CDR3 length: 15 residues. V was pared by 1 base and J by 11 bases, with 11 bases of the junction left unmatched. The CDR3 region is CASSLGRGGSYQQFF. As DNA, the CDR3 is TGTGCCAGCAGCTTAGGCCGCGGGGGATCCTACCAGCAGTTCTTC.

This rearrangement joins TRBV2 to TRBJ2-7; 8 nucleotides line up with TRBD2. Losses at the gene ends were 2 bases for V and 2 bases for J; bases not matched to a gene: 5. CDR1 and CDR2 (germline): SNHLY, FYNNEI. The CDR3 loop spans 15 amino acids. CDR3 amino acids: CASSELVAGPYEQYF. Written as DNA, the CDR3 is TGTGCCAGCAGTGAACTAGTAGCGGGGCCCTACGAGCAGTACTTC.

This chain uses TRBV5-6 with TRBJ2-2; possibly TRBD2 for D (5 bases). V lost 2 bases to trimming and J lost 0 bases, with 8 bases between them. CDR3 length: 15 amino acids. The germline V gene has CDR1 SGHDT and CDR2 YYEEEE. CDR3 protein: CASSFADSNTGELFF. For the CDR3, the DNA is TGTGCCAGCAGCTTCGCGGACTCGAACACCGGGGAGCTGTTTTTT.

V and J are TRBV5-1 and TRBJ2-1; weak D call: TRBD1 (6 bases). Germline CDR1 and CDR2: SGHRS and YFSETQ. The CDR3 spans 14 residues. Trimming pared 0 bases from V and 5 bases from J, leaving 9 bases between. The CDR3 DNA is TGCGCCAGCAGCTTGGGACAGGAAAACAATGAGCAGTTCTTC. Amino acids: CASSLGQENNEQFF.

This chain uses TRBV4-3 with TRBJ1-1, with TRBD1 matching 8 bases. Germline CDR1 and CDR2: LGHNA and YSLEER. V dropped 0 bases and J dropped 3; count of bases not matched to a gene: 3. This CDR3 has 15 residues. The CDR3 protein is CASSQEQGGYTEAFF. The CDR3, as DNA: TGCGCCAGCAGCCAAGAACAGGGGGGGTACACTGAAGCTTTCTTT.

The chain is built from TRBV5-6 and TRBJ2-1; D is perhaps TRBD2 (6 bases). The CDR3 runs to 14 residues. The germline gives CDR1 SGHDT, CDR2 YYEEEE. Trimming cost V 7 bases and J 4 bases, with 15 bases left between them. The CDR3 region has the DNA TGTGCCAGCCGCCATGGGAGCGGGTACAATGAGCAGTTCTTC. Residues: CASRHGSGYNEQFF.